This T cell receptor (beta chain) was identified in a study of shared clonotypes between healthy human individuals. As for this clone: Its antigen is not known.

The CDR3 sequence is 17 residues long. The germline CDR1 and CDR2 sequences are SGDLS and YYNGEE. V shed 4 bases, J shed 4 bases, and the junction held 15 bases outside the gene matches. Study observations and caveats: Represented diversity, genetic and exposure-history alike, was limited by few donors.

Template amounts of approximately 300 ng DNA, 30,000 or so T cell genomes, were employed in unsorted PBMC replicate PCRs. Scientists sequenced DNA from unsorted PBMC on ten immunoSEQ deep assay plates. Only in-frame clones appear in the TCRdb table, and some are missing; sequencing was by immunoSEQ multiplex PCR. Of about 490,000 clones listed, more than 75% are singletons. Adults of Caucasian background living in Nashville, Tennessee made up all donors. The clonotype comes from a woman aged 35 to 49 in good health. Some clones in this sample may be carry-over from other donors' samples. V usage is TRBV9 and J usage is TRBJ2-5, with 8 bases aligning to TRBD2. The sequencing sample was made of PBMCs. The CDR3 loop reads CASSPLGLVKGGETQYF. In DNA form, the CDR3 reads TGTGCCAGCAGCCCACTGGGACTAGTCAAGGGGGGAGAGACCCAGTACTTC.